The rows below give T cell receptor beta chains drawn from one sample of a study of beta chain features in type 1 diabetes. Repertoires were generated with immunoSEQ multiplex PCR, while TCRdb's copy carries only in-frame clones and drops some. The repertoire includes roughly 370,000 clones, roughly 13% of them detected once, and approximately 0.035% sits in the top ten. Material for sequencing was naive CD4+ T cells from blood. These receptors were obtained from a man aged 25 to 40 in good health. The CDR3 runs from the conserved cysteine through the conserved F or W. D genes are given only for firm matches. Only part of the rows carry a size: once, few, many, or a class if the clone is expanded.

v_call	clone_size	d_call	j_call	cdr3_aa	cdr3_nt
TRBV30	few	.	TRBJ2-5	CAWSGRGETQYF	TGTGCCTGGTCGGGACGGGGAGAGACCCAGTACTTC
TRBV30	few	.	TRBJ2-6	CAWTMGANVLTF	TGTGCCTGGACCATGGGGGCCAACGTCCTGACTTTC
TRBV7-2	few	.	TRBJ2-3	CASSKEVVDTQYF	TGTGCCAGCAGCAAGGAGGTGGTGGATACGCAGTATTTT
TRBV5-6	.	.	TRBJ2-3	CASSLVGTRDTQYF	TGTGCCAGCAGCTTGGTTGGAACAAGGGATACGCAGTATTTT
TRBV5-4	few	TRBD2	TRBJ2-1	CASSELAGAYNEQFF	TGTGCCAGCAGCGAACTAGCGGGAGCGTACAATGAGCAGTTCTTC
TRBV11-2	.	.	TRBJ1-6	CASSLLAENSPLHF	TGTGCCAGCAGCTTGCTAGCGGAGAATTCACCCCTCCACTTT
TRBV6-5	few	.	TRBJ1-6	CASRPTTAGGSPLHF	TGTGCCAGCAGACCTACGACCGCGGGGGGATCACCCCTCCACTTT
TRBV21-1	.	.	TRBJ2-1	CASSNPLQGGTYNEQFF	TGTGCCAGCAGCAACCCCCTCCAGGGGGGAACCTACAATGAGCAGTTCTTC
TRBV14	few	.	TRBJ1-5	CASSQSGLGQPQHF	TGTGCCAGCAGCCAGTCCGGGCTAGGACAGCCCCAGCATTTT
TRBV6-1	.	.	TRBJ2-1	CASSEIVKWDEQFF	TGTGCCAGCAGTGAGATTGTGAAGTGGGATGAGCAGTTCTTC
TRBV14	.	TRBD2	TRBJ2-1	CASSTGGGNEQFF	TGTGCCAGCAGCACCGGGGGGGGCAATGAGCAGTTCTTC
TRBV5-4	.	.	TRBJ1-6	CASGNREWANSPLHF	TGTGCCAGCGGGAACAGGGAATGGGCTAATTCACCCCTCCACTTT
TRBV5-6	few	.	TRBJ2-4	CASSLGTGIPDF	TGTGCCAGCAGCTTGGGAACGGGCATTCCGGACTTC
TRBV29-1	.	.	TRBJ2-5	CSVNSGPETQYF	TGCAGCGTCAACAGCGGGCCAGAGACCCAGTACTTC
TRBV7-2	few	TRBD2	TRBJ2-5	CASSPLAAQETQYF	TGTGCCAGCAGCCCACTAGCGGCCCAAGAGACCCAGTACTTC
TRBV7-9	few	.	TRBJ2-1	CASSLVLRANNEQFF	TGTGCCAGCAGCTTAGTTCTCAGGGCGAATAATGAGCAGTTCTTC
TRBV4-3	few	.	TRBJ2-3	CASSQDLLGVSTDTQYF	TGCGCCAGCAGCCAAGATCTTTTGGGAGTTAGCACAGATACGCAGTATTTT
TRBV6-6	few	TRBD2	TRBJ2-1	CASSAPGTSVYEQFF	TGTGCCAGCAGTGCCCCCGGGACTAGCGTCTATGAGCAGTTCTTC
TRBV7-2	.	TRBD2	TRBJ2-5	CASSLALAGEEDF	TGTGCCAGCAGCTTAGCACTAGCGGGGGAGGAAGACTTC
TRBV27	.	.	TRBJ2-5	CASSFGQGWGQETQYF	TGTGCCAGCAGTTTTGGACAAGGATGGGGTCAAGAGACCCAGTACTTC
TRBV25-1	.	.	TRBJ1-1	CASSVSRGLDEAFF	TGTGCCAGCAGTGTTTCCAGGGGACTGGATGAAGCTTTCTTT
TRBV5-4	.	.	TRBJ2-2	CASRGGTEITGELFF	TGTGCCAGCAGGGGAGGGACAGAGATCACCGGGGAGCTGTTTTTT
TRBV5-6	few	.	TRBJ1-2	CASSLKQPNYGYTF	TGTGCCAGCAGCTTGAAACAGCCTAACTATGGCTACACCTTC
TRBV5-4	few	.	TRBJ2-2	CASSKERYYGELFF	TGTGCCAGCAGTAAAGAGCGGTACTACGGGGAGCTGTTTTTT
TRBV7-2	few	TRBD1	TRBJ1-1	CASSFRDSLTEAFF	TGTGCCAGCAGCTTCCGGGACAGTCTCACTGAAGCTTTCTTT
TRBV7-8	.	.	TRBJ2-1	CASSRAPFVEQFF	TGTGCCAGCAGCCGAGCTCCCTTTGTTGAGCAGTTCTTC
TRBV7-9	many	.	TRBJ2-1	CASSETSEQFF	TGTGCCAGCAGTGAAACCAGTGAGCAGTTCTTC
TRBV25-1	.	TRBD1	TRBJ1-1	CASSGTGILNTEAFF	TGTGCCAGCAGTGGGACAGGGATCTTGAACACTGAAGCTTTCTTT